This TCR beta chain was recorded in a study of metastatic and nonmetastatic thyroid tumors. Background on the study: The study looked at repertoires side by side in blood and in tumor or nodule tissue from malignant and benign thyroid patients. Study observations and caveats: A significant increase in TCR beta diversity was reportedly seen in malignant thyroid tumors relative to benign nodules, in blood and tumor.

Ahead of thyroid surgery, no patient had received treatment of any kind. There are a few counts of this clone. The antigen remains undetermined. There are 16 residues in the CDR3. Germline V gives CDR1 MNHEY, CDR2 SMNVEV (reference sequence). The V end was cut by 5 bases, the J end by 6 bases, with 19 bases between. Study processing details: What underpinned the distant-metastasis classifier for papillary thyroid cancer was the set of CDR3 differences across clinicopathological groups. TCRdb re-analyzed the PCR reads using MiXCR. V and J calls and clone size were set by TCRdb, not the authors. The sample has some 20,000 clones, around 23% seen once.

The sequenced material came from blood. The TCR comes from a male donor with papillary thyroid cancer or a benign thyroid nodule (not recorded which). Some clones in this sample may be carry-over from other donors' samples. V usage is TRBV27 and J usage is TRBJ1-4; D might be TRBD1 (5 bases). The CDR3 spells CASSKSPFTGDEKLFF. In DNA form, the CDR3 reads TGTGCCAGCAGTAAATCCCCTTTTACGGGGGATGAAAAACTGTTTTTT.